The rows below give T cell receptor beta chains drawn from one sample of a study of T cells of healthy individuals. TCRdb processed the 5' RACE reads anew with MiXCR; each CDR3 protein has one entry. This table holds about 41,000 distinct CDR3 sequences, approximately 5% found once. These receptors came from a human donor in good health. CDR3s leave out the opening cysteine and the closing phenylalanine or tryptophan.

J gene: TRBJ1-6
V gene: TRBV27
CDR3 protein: ASSLSLRSRYNSPLH

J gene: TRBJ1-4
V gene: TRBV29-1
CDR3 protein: SVRTGGEKLF

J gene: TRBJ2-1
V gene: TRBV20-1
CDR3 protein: SATPEGLQF

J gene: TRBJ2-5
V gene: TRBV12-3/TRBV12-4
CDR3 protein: ASSFGLSPTQETQY

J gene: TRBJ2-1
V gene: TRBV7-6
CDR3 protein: ASSLPAENGKEQF

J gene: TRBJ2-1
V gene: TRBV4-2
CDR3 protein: ASSQESLAHNEQF

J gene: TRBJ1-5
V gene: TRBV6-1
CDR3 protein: ASSPGTGNQPQH

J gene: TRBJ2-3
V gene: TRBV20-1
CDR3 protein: SARGRADTQY

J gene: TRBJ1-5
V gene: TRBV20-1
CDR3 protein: SAEGVANQPQH

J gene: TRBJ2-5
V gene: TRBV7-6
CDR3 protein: ASSLSGSRETQY

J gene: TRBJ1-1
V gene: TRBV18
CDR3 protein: ASSPGGNTEAF

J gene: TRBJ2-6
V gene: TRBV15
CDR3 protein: ATSRDLASGTGVLAGANVLT

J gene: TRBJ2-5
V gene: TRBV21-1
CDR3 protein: ASSRPTSGRGQETQY

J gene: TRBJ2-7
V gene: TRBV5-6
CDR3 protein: ASSFSRYEQY

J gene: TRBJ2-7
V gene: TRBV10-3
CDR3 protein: AIKEQYEQY

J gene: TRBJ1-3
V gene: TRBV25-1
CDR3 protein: ASSELRVPKGNTIY

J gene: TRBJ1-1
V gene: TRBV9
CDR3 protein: ASSGGQDTEAF

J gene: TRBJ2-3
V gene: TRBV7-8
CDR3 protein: ASSLAGLAGGDTQY

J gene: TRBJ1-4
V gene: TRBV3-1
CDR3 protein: ASSQDSPGREKLF

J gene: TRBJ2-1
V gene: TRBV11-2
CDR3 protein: ASSLKGAGGNEQF

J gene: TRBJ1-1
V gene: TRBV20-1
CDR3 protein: SARRGTIAEAF

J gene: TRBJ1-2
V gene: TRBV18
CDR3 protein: ASSPGQGDSGYT

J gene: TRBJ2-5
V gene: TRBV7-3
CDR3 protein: ASSEGPGGQKTQY

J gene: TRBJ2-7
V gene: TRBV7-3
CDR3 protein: ASSARTGVKSEQY

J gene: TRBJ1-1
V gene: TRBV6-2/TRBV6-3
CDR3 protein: ASRTGGPMNTEAF

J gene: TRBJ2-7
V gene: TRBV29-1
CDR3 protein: SVTQGGAGEQY

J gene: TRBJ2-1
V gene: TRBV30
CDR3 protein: AWSLAVGKQF

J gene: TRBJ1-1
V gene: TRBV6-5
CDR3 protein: ASSPGRSDTEAF